This T cell receptor beta chain was obtained from a study of PD-1 blockade in classical Hodgkin lymphoma. Study-level results: A reduction in baseline TCR diversity was reportedly seen in newly diagnosed patients relative to healthy donors. Baseline diversity was lower in partial responders and progressors than complete responders. By C4D1 there was a significant rise in CD4+ TCR diversity but not in CD8+ TCR diversity.

Time point defined: cycle 4 day 1 (C4D1), after about 6 weeks of nivolumab. Relapse after autologous stem cell transplantation occurred in every patient, and brentuximab vedotin exposure varied. The CDR3 has 16 residues. Per the germline V gene, CDR1 is MDHEN and CDR2 is SYDVKM. The ends were cut back, 3 bases at V and 1 base at J, with 12 bases in the middle. This clone occurred once. As yet, its antigen is unknown. TCRdb keeps only in-frame clones here, not all; method: immunoSEQ multiplex PCR. The profile shows approximately 44,000 clones, approximately 70% of them singletons. The receptor was derived from a human donor with classical Hodgkin lymphoma. The sequenced sample was peripheral blood mononuclear cells (PBMCs), obtained before the fourth cycle of nivolumab. This chain joins TRBV28 and TRBJ2-2; D remains ambiguous. CDR3: CASSLGWTGNTGELFF. In DNA form, the CDR3 reads TGTGCCAGCAGTTTGGGGTGGACGGGGAACACCGGGGAGCTGTTTTTT.